The 8 T cell receptor beta chains presented below share a single source sample, sequenced in a study of OX40 agonist ivuxolimab in advanced cancers. The repertoire was sequenced with immunoSEQ multiplex PCR; TCRdb's copy has only in-frame clones and lacks some. The data hold approximately 70,000 clones, with approximately 90% observed a single time. Here the sequenced sample was CD4+ or CD8+ T cells sorted from blood, taken in a trial of the OX40 agonist ivuxolimab. These receptors all come from an adult with an advanced solid tumor such as melanoma, head and neck, liver or kidney cancer.

CDR3 region: CASSAASQRAFF. The CDR3 nucleotides read TGTGCCAGCAGTGCGGCGTCACAAAGAGCTTTCTTT. This chain connects TRBV6-5 to TRBJ1-1; D ambiguous. The germline V gene encodes CDR1 MNHEY and CDR2 SVGAGI. The CDR3 contains 12 residues. V lost 5 bases and J 10 bases, leaving 14 bases between the germline ends.

The V gene is TRBV6-5, the J gene TRBJ2-2; no reliable D call. Between the trimmed V and J ends, which lost 8 bases and 0 bases, there was a span of 13 bases. The V gene's germline CDR1 is MNHEY and CDR2 SVGAGI. The CDR3 has 15 residues. CDR3 in DNA: TGTGCCAGCCGTATCGTGGGTTCGAACACCGGGGAGCTGTTTTTT. Amino acid sequence: CASRIVGSNTGELFF.

The chain couples TRBV6-1 to TRBJ1-2; weak D call: TRBD1 (6 bases). Trimming removed 2 bases from V and 8 bases from J, with 15 bases in between. Germline assignment: CDR1 MNHNS and CDR2 SASEGT. The CDR3 length is 14 residues. The CDR3 spells CASSELTGRSGYTF. CDR3 nucleotide sequence: TGTGCCAGCAGTGAACTCACAGGGAGAAGCGGCTACACCTTC.

This chain uses TRBV10-2 with TRBJ1-5; D ambiguous. This CDR3 spans 14 amino acids. With 3 bases removed from V and 7 bases from J, the gap between germline ends came to 13 bases. Germline lookup yields CDR1 WSHSY and CDR2 SAAADI. The chain's CDR3 is CASSDLSAGQPQHF. The CDR3, as DNA: TGCGCCAGCAGTGACCTTTCGGCTGGACAGCCCCAGCATTTT.

The chain carries TRBV9 and TRBJ2-2; D remains unclear. Trimming stripped 6 bases from V and 8 bases from J, with 5 bases between. CDR1 is SGDLS and CDR2 is YYNGEE in the germline V gene. The CDR3 is 10 amino acids. The CDR3 protein is CASNGGELFF. CDR3 in DNA: TGTGCCAGCAATGGGGGGGAGCTGTTTTTT.

The chain uses TRBV4-1 and TRBJ2-7; TRBD2 matches 7 bases. CDR1 is MGHRA and CDR2 is YSYEKL in the germline V gene. The CDR3 runs to 15 residues. Unmatched junction bases numbered 11, after V lost 6 bases and J lost 3 bases. The CDR3 DNA is TGCGCCAGCAGTTCACAGCGGGGTGACCTCTACGAGCAGTACTTC. Its translation is CASSSQRGDLYEQYF.

The chain links TRBV7-3 to TRBJ2-2, with D hard to call. Germline V gene data show CDR1 as SGHTA and CDR2 as FQGTGA. V was clipped by 4 bases and J by 4 bases, with 10 bases between them. CDR3 size: 14 residues. The CDR3 region is CASSYRPGTGELFF. The DNA for the CDR3 is TGTGCCAGCAGCTACCGACCAGGCACCGGGGAGCTGTTTTTT.

This chain connects TRBV7-2 to TRBJ2-5, with 8 bases aligning to TRBD2. The CDR3 is 13 amino acids. The germline gives CDR1 SGHTA, CDR2 FQGNSA. With 6 bases clipped from V and 7 bases from J, the junction kept 7 bases outside the gene matches. CDR3 sequence: CASRSGGGGTQYF. CDR3 nucleotides: TGTGCCAGCAGGAGCGGGGGAGGTGGGACCCAGTACTTC.